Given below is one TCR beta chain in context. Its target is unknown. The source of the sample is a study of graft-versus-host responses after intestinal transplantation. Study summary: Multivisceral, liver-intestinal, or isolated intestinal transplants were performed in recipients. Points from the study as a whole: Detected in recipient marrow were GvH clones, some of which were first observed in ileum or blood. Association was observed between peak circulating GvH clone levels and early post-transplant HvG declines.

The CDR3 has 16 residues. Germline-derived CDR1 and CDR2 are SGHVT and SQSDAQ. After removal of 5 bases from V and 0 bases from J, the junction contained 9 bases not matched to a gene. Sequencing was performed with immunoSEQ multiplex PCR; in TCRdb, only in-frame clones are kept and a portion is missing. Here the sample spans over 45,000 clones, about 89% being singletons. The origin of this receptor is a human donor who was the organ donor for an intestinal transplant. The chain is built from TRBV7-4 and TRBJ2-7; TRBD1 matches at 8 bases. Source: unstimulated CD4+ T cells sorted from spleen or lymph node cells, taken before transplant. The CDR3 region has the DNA TGTGCCAGCAGCCCCCCTGGTACAGGGGGCTCCTACGAGCAGTACTTC. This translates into CASSPPGTGGSYEQYF. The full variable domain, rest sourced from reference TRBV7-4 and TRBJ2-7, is GAGVSQSPRYKVAKRGRDVALRCDSISGHVTLYWYRQTLGQGSEVLTYSQSDAQRDKSGRPSGRFSAERPERSVSTLKIQRTEQGDSAVYLCASSPPGTGGSYEQYFGPGTRLTVT.